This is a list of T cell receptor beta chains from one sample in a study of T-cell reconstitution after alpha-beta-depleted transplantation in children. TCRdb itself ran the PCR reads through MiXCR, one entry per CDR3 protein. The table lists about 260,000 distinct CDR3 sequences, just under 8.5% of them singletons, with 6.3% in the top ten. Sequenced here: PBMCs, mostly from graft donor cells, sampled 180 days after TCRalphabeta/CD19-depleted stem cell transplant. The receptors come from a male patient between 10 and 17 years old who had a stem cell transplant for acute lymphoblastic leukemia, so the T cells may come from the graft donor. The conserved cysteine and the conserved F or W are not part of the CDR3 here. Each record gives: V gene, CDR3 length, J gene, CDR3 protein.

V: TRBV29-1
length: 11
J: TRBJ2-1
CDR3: SVGGGSLDEQF

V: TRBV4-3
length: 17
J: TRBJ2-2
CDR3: TSSQRPPTGGPNTGELF

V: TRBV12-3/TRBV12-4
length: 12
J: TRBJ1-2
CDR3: ASSPVEALYGYT

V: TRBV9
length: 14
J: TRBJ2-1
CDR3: ASSVDPAGGYNEQF

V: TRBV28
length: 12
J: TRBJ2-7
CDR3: ASSLAGRTYEQY

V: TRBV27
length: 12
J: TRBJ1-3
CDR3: ASSFGGAGNTIY

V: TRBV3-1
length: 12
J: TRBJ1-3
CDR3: ASSQGLSGNTIY

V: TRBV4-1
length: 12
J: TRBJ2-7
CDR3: ASSQARGDYEQY

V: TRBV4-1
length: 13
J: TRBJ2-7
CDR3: ASSQDTGVSYEQY

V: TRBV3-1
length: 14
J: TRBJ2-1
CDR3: ASSQDWSLSADEQF

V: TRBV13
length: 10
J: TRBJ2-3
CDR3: ASSFYSDTQY

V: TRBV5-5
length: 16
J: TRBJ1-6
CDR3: ASSRGQEGPSYNSPLH

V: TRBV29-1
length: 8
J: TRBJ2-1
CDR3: SAALHEQF

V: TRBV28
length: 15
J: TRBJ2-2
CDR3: ASSSSPGTANTGELF

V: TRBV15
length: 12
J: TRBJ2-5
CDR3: ATSRGGLWETQY

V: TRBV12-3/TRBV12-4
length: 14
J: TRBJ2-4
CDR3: ASSLPQGWAKNIQY

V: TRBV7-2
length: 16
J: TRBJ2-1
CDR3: ASSLFGPVAGGLNEQF

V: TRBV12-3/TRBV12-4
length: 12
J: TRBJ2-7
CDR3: ASSPDQFSYEQY

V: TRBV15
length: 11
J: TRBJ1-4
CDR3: ATSRGLGEKLF

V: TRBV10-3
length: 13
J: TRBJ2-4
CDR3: AISENQGKGNIQY

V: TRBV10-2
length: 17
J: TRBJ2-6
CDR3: ASSELPGQGISGANVLT

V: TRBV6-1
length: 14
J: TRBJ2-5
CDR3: ASSATWTGGAETQY

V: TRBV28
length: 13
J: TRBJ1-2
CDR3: ASSLGQIFNYGYT

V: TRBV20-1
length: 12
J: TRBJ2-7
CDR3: SAHDRPSSYEQY

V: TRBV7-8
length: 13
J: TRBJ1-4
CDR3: ASSLKFGTNEKLF

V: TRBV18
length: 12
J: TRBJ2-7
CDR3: ASSPGGLPYEQY

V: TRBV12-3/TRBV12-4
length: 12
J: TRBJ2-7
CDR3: ASQPRDRSYEQY

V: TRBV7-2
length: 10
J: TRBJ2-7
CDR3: ASSLVTREQY

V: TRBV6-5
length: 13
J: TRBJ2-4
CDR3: ASSYAGQGLRIQY

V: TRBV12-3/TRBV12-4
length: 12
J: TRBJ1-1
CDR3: ASTYRAKNTEAF

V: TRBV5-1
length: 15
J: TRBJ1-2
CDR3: ASSLGSGTGGSYGYT

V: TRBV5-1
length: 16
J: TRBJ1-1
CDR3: ASSPSRAGAKINTEAF

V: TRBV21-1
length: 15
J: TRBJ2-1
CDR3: ASSKLTSAYAYNEQF

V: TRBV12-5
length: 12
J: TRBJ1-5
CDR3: ASGFWGGNQPQH

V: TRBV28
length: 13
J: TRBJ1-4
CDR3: ASSSGGATNEKLF

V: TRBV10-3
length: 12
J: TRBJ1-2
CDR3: AISDGGHNYGYT

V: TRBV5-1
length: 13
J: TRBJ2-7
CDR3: ASSQWTSGPYEQY

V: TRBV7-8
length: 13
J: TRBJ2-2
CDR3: ASSLRTSGSGELF

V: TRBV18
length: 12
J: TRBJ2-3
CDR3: ASSPRQSTDTQY

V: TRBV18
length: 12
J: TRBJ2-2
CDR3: ASSGDSNTGELF

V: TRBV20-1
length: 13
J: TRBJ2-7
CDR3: SATTRRVKAYEQY

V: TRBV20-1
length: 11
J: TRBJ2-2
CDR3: SAALGNTGELF

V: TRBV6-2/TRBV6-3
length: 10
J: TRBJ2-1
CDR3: ASTSRYNEQF